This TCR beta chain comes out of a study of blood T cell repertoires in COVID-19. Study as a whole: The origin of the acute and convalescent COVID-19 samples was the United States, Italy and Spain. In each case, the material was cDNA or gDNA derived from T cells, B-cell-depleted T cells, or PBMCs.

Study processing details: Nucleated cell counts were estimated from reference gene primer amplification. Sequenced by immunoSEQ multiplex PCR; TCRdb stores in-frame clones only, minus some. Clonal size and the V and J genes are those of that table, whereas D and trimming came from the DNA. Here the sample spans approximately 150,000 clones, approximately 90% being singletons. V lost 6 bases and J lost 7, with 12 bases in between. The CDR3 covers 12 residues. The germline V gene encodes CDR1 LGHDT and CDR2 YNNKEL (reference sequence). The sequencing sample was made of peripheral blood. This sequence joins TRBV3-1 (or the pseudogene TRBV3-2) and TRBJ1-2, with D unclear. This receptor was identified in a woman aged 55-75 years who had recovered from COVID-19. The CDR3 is CASRGNLGGYTF. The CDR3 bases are TGTGCCAGCAGGGGCAACCTGGGTGGCTACACCTTC.